Each of the 8 T cell receptor beta chains below was sequenced from the same sample in a study of T cell responses to AZD1222 COVID-19 vaccine. Assay: immunoSEQ multiplex PCR; the TCRdb copy retains only in-frame clones and omits some. The table records tens of thousands of clones, approximately 88% of them present only once. The sequenced sample was peripheral blood, obtained 28 days after the second dose of the MenACWY control vaccine. The source of these receptors is an adult who received the MenACWY meningococcal vaccine as a control.

With respect to this clone: The sample contains more than one DNA sequence encoding this CDR3. The rearrangement uses TRBV21-1 and TRBJ2-3; TRBD2 reflects the table's D call only, with no check against the DNA. TRBV21-1 counts as a pseudogene. The CDR3 totals 14 residues. CDR3 sequence reads: CASSRLAVRDTQYF. CDR3 coding DNA: TGTGCCAGCAGCAGACTAGCGGTTAGAGATACACAGTATTTT.

The chain combines TRBV2 with TRBJ2-2, with 7 positions matching TRBD2. V gave up 3 bases and J gave up 5 bases; unmatched junction bases: 6. From germline, CDR1 is SNHLY and CDR2 FYNNEI. The CDR3 is 15 residues long. CDR3 loop: CASSEIGGNTGELFF. The CDR3 DNA is TGTGCCAGCAGTGAGATCGGGGGGAATACCGGGGAGCTGTTTTTT.

The rearrangement joins TRBV19 to TRBJ2-2, with 8 bases lining up with TRBD2. The CDR3 is 18 residues long. J was trimmed by 5 bases and V by 5 bases; bases with no gene match: 16. Germline V gene sequence: CDR1 LNHDA, CDR2 SQIVND (reference sequence). CDR3 nucleotide sequence: TGTGCCAGTAGTTTAGGGTTTTGGGGACTAGTAAGTACCGGGGAGCTGTTTTTT. It codes for CASSLGFWGLVSTGELFF. Full variable domain (outside the CDR3, taken from reference TRBV19 and TRBJ2-2): DGGITQSPKYLFRKEGQNVTLSCEQNLNHDAMYWYRQDPGQGLRLIYYSQIVNDFQKGDIAEGYSVSREKKESFPLTVTSAQKNPTAFYLCASSLGFWGLVSTGELFFGEGSRLTVL.

The genes are TRBV28 and TRBJ1-6; 7 bases align to TRBD1. The CDR3 length is 16 residues. V shed 5 bases and J 9 bases; nucleotides not matched to a gene: 13. Germline assignment: CDR1 MDHEN and CDR2 SYDVKM. CDR3 sequence reads: CASSPFRQGGSSPLHF. The CDR3 region has the DNA TGTGCCAGCAGTCCCTTCCGACAGGGTGGAAGTTCACCCCTCCACTTT.

This chain links TRBV28 with TRBJ2-7; D remains ambiguous. V shed 4 bases and J shed 7 bases, with 17 bases lying between them. Germline V gene sequence: CDR1 MDHEN, CDR2 SYDVKM. CDR3 size: 14 residues. In DNA form, the CDR3 reads TGTGCCAGCAGTTCCCCGCGGCCCGGTCGGGAGCAGTACTTC. This codes for CASSSPRPGREQYF.

The V and J genes are TRBV6-5 and TRBJ2-7, with D possibly TRBD2 on 5 matching bases. Germline CDR1 MNHEY, CDR2 SVGAGI. Trimming removed 7 bases at V and 4 bases at J, with 14 bases between. This CDR3 region has 13 residues. Here the CDR3 reads CASIGTPGYEQYF. The DNA for the CDR3 is TGTGCCAGCATCGGAACCCCGGGGTACGAGCAGTACTTC.

The V call is TRBV2, the J call TRBJ1-6; D not certain. V dropped 0 bases and J dropped 7 bases, with 4 bases sitting between them. The CDR3 totals 13 residues. Germline CDR1 is SNHLY and CDR2 is FYNNEI. Written as DNA, the CDR3 is TGTGCCAGCAGTGAAGCCCTCAATTCACCCCTCCACTTT. Translated, it gives CASSEALNSPLHF. Drawing the rest from reference TRBV2 and TRBJ1-6, the complete variable domain is EPEVTQTPSHQVTQMGQEVILRCVPISNHLYFYWYRQILGQKVEFLVSFYNNEISEKSEIFDDQFSVERPDGSNFTLKIRSTKLEDSAMYFCASSEALNSPLHFGNGTRLTVT.

The chain couples TRBV5-5 to TRBJ1-5, with TRBD1 as a possible D gene (6 bases). Germline assignment: CDR1 SGHKS and CDR2 YYEKEE (reference sequence). Between the trimmed V and J ends, which lost 0 bases and 3 bases, there was a span of 10 bases. The CDR3 loop spans 15 amino acids. The CDR3 nucleotides are TGTGCCAGCAGCTTGGATTTGGGGGCCAATCAGCCCCAGCATTTT. This gives the protein CASSLDLGANQPQHF.